This entry features one TCR beta chain sequence. This clone was recorded a few times. What this receptor recognizes is not known. No much larger clone exists at a distance of one base, and base qualities are not known. The germline V and J ends show losses of 5 bases and 2 bases respectively, and no gene match explains 6 bases of the junction. The CDR3 runs 15 amino acids, cysteine and phenylalanine included. This entry keeps only the CDR3 DNA: 45 bases, framed from base 1. CDR1 and CDR2, per the germline V gene, are LGHNA and YSLEER. These data are taken from a study of vaccination effects on CD4 cells after COVID-19 (dated by TCRdb to between 2021 and 2024). A note on the overall study: Post-vaccine samples across the study were collected a median of 72 days after the second dose, with a range of 14 to 241. The study compared SARS-CoV-2 spike-specific CD4+ TCR repertoires before and after mRNA vaccination in COVID-19 convalescent patients and infection-naive vaccine recipients. A total of more than 8 COVID-19 convalescent patients and a few SARS-CoV-2-naive healthy vaccine recipients were included in the full study. In the study, cultures from other donors were sequenced using the Oncomine TCR Beta short-read assay on an Illumina iSeq 100. What the research found in general, with its limitations: The study was limited by a small number of convalescent patients and lacked early post-infection timepoints. Both infection-induced and vaccine-induced clones contracted markedly at late post-vaccination timepoints, which is consistent with waning T cell responses. In healthy vaccine recipients, vaccine-induced clones were almost all SARS-CoV-2 mono-reactive, with only 1 of 255 being cross-reactive with common cold coronaviruses.

To identify antigen-specific CD4+ T cell clonotypes by their expansion, the ViraFEST assay first stimulated PBMC with viral peptide pools and then applied TCR sequencing. After around 11 days of culture, CD4+ T cells were isolated with the EasySep CD4+ T cell isolation kit. Each participant got two doses of an mRNA SARS-CoV-2 vaccine, either BNT162b2 or mRNA-1273. None of the healthy vaccine recipients had a prior SARS-CoV-2 infection, which was confirmed by nucleocapsid antibody tests that came back negative both before and after vaccination. Each well held under 2.5 million PBMC cultured in IMDM containing 5% human AB serum, roughly 10 IU/ml IL-2 and gentamicin, along with 10 ug/ml peptides. On days 3 and 7, half of the culture medium was replaced with fresh IL-2-containing medium. Unless noted otherwise, every peptide stimulation condition was cultured in triplicate wells. Using Ficoll-Paque Plus gradient centrifugation, PBMC were separated from whole blood and then either used fresh or cryopreserved at -140C. The overlapping peptide pools covered the spike proteins of SARS-CoV-2 and of the common cold coronaviruses HCoV-NL63, HCoV-OC43 and HCoV-229E. The QIAamp micro DNA kit was used to extract genomic DNA from the cultured CD4+ T cells.

The library was built by means of the immunoSEQ multiplex PCR assay. TCR beta CDR3 sequencing was performed on DNA from the cultured, isolated CD4+ T cells. As for how the authors treated the data: The analysis removed non-productive TCR sequences, trimmed reads to the CDR3 region, and retained only CDR3s that were 7 or more amino acids long. Antigen-specific clonotypes were identified using the MANAFEST web app by comparison of expansion in peptide wells against reference cultures. To be called positive, a clone needed expansion at FDR<0.05 compared with the reference and with all other wells, an odds ratio greater than 5, and a frequency greater than 0.1% in two replicate wells. Cross-reactive clonotypes were defined as significantly expanded in SARS-CoV-2 spike wells and in at least one common cold coronavirus spike condition. CDR3 similarity was assessed by Levenshtein distance using the stringdist R package, and unrooted trees were constructed with ape in R 3.6.1. The table was pulled from immuneACCESS by TCRdb, which kept in-frame rearrangements only. Such tables lose some clones; where checked, under half of the loss comes from unresolved V genes, and the rest has no known cause. D and trimming come from the DNA, and the V and J calls and clone size come from that table. The sample table lists 30,000 to 40,000 clones, 82% of them with a count of one. Clones ranked in the top ten supply 2% of the sample.

Sequencing used CD4+ T cells from PBMCs cultured with HCoV-NL63 spike peptides, obtained after COVID-19 vaccination. Taken with the paper, the label for cell subset or site translates to: HCoV-NL63 spike overlapping peptide pool stimulation. The receptor chain draws on TRBV4-3 and TRBJ2-3, with 8 middle bases fitting TRBD2. This receptor was identified in a human donor who received a COVID-19 vaccine. Some clones in this sample may be carry-over from other donors' samples. CDR3 sequence: CASSYGGGNTDTQYF. At the DNA level, the sequence is TGCGCCAGCAGCTACGGGGGGGGTAACACAGATACGCAGTATTTT.